The 30 T cell receptor beta chains reported below all come from one sample, sequenced in a study of T cell repertoires in cytomegalovirus infection. TCRdb reprocessed the reads via MiXCR and lists one record per CDR3 protein. The data hold under 150,000 distinct CDR3 sequences, with around 30% observed a single time. For these receptors, no antigen is known. The sample was CD8+ T cells from cultured PBMCs, taken from culture after CMV antigen stimulation. Every receptor here comes from a human donor in good health (CMV status not recorded). Some clones in this sample may be carry-over from other donors' samples.

The chain's CDR3 is CASSLIGGSNQPQHF. CDR3 nucleotides: TGTGCCAGCAGCCTTATTGGGGGCAGCAATCAGCCCCAGCATTTT. This chain links TRBV6-5 with TRBJ1-5; D might be TRBD1 (6 bases). The CDR3 covers 15 residues. Germline CDR1 reads MNHEY; CDR2 reads SVGAGI. With 6 bases removed from V and 1 base from J, the gap between germline ends came to 13 bases.

The rearrangement joins TRBV5-4 to TRBJ2-1; TRBD2 matches at 10 bases. J lost 8 bases, V lost 4 bases, and 6 bases had no gene match. The germline V gene has CDR1 SGHNT and CDR2 YYREEE (reference sequence). This CDR3 region has 14 residues. CDR3 residues: CASSPGLAIDEQFF. The CDR3 DNA follows: TGTGCCAGCAGCCCGGGACTAGCGATAGATGAGCAGTTCTTC.

This clonotype was seen at least ten times. The chain links TRBV19 to TRBJ1-1; D call uncertain. Trimming cost V 7 bases and J 0 bases, with 6 bases left between them. CDR3 size: 12 residues. Germline loops: CDR1 LNHDA, CDR2 SQIVND (reference sequence). The CDR3 region has the DNA TGTGCCAGTAATTCCGTGAACACTGAAGCTTTCTTT. Protein product: CASNSVNTEAFF.

Many counts were recorded for this clonotype. The V gene is TRBV4-1, the J gene TRBJ2-7; D not certain. Looked up from germline, CDR1 is MGHRA and CDR2 is YSYEKL. CDR3 length equals 16 residues. The V end lost 1 base, the J end lost 7 bases, and 20 bases lay between the germline ends. In nucleotides, the CDR3 is TGCGCCAGCAGCCAAGTTCCCGGAAACCTCGGGCGGGAGCAGTACTTC. This translates into CASSQVPGNLGREQYF.

This clonotype was counted a few times. The chain joins TRBV7-2 to TRBJ2-1, with no clear D. V was trimmed by 1 base and J by 9 bases, leaving 7 bases between them. Looked up from germline, CDR1 is SGHTA and CDR2 is FQGNSA. The CDR3 is 12 residues long. This CDR3 is CASSLGYSEQFF. The CDR3 DNA follows: TGTGCCAGCAGCTTAGGCTATTCTGAGCAGTTCTTC.

V gene TRBV12-3 or TRBV12-4 combines with J gene TRBJ1-1; TRBD1 might be the D (6 bases). The V end was cut by 3 bases, the J end by 10 bases, with 15 bases between. The CDR3 is 13 amino acids. CDR3 protein: CASSLGGTWGAFF. The DNA of the CDR3 is TGTGCCAGCAGTTTGGGGGGGACATGGGGAGCTTTCTTT.

V gene TRBV7-8 combines with J gene TRBJ2-3, with TRBD1 matching over 8 bases. The CDR3 has 16 amino acids. Germline assignment: CDR1 SGHVS and CDR2 FQNEAQ. V was clipped by 4 bases and J by 3 bases; unmatched bases: 9. Here the CDR3 reads CASSSPGRGRTDTQYF. The CDR3 DNA is TGTGCCAGCAGCTCCCCAGGCAGGGGGCGTACAGATACGCAGTATTTT.

This clonotype turned up a few times. V gene TRBV7-6 combines with J gene TRBJ1-5; possibly TRBD1 for D (5 bases). The CDR3 sequence is 13 residues long. Trimming stripped 3 bases from V and 8 bases from J, with 11 bases between. Germline V gives CDR1 SGHVS, CDR2 FNYEAQ. The CDR3 reads CASSLQGSKPQHF. For the CDR3, the DNA is TGTGCCAGCAGCTTGCAGGGATCGAAGCCCCAGCATTTT.

The V and J genes are TRBV7-6 and TRBJ2-7, with D perhaps TRBD2 (6 bases). Germline V CDR1 and CDR2: SGHVS, FNYEAQ. V lost 3 bases, J lost 6 bases, and 15 bases lay in between. This CDR3 has 14 residues. The CDR3 DNA is TGTGCCAGCAGCTTTCTCAGGGAGGCCTCCGAGCAGTACTTC. Protein sequence: CASSFLREASEQYF.

Worth noting for this clonotype: A much larger clone lies a single base off, so this may be a read error. J is TRBJ1-1 and V is TRBV7-8, with 9 nucleotides matching TRBD1. The CDR3 is made up of 16 amino acids. Germline CDR1 is SGHVS and CDR2 is FQNEAQ. The CDR3 is CASSSGTGSLNSEAFF. The CDR3 bases are TGTGCCAGCAGCTCCGGGACAGGGTCGTTGAACAGTGAAGCTTTCTTT.

This chain uses TRBV11-2 with TRBJ1-2; D is ambiguous. Germline V gene sequence: CDR1 SGHAT, CDR2 FQNNGV. Trimming shortened V by 7 bases and J by 5 bases, and 20 bases separated the two germline ends. CDR3 size: 15 residues. The CDR3 nucleotides are TGTGCCAGCAACATATCGACACATCCAGATTATGGCTACACCTTC. The encoded protein is CASNISTHPDYGYTF.

This clonotype was counted ten times or more. V and J are TRBV7-6 and TRBJ2-7; D is possibly TRBD2 (5 bases). Germline CDR1 reads SGHVS; CDR2 reads FNYEAQ. Trimming removed 1 base from V and 5 bases from J, with 15 bases in between. CDR3 length: 15 amino acids. CDR3 residues: CASSLERARVDEQYF. The DNA for the CDR3 is TGTGCCAGCAGCTTAGAGAGGGCCCGCGTGGACGAGCAGTACTTC.

The chain's CDR3 is CASSLGRTGLHEQYF. DNA for the CDR3: TGTGCCAGCAGCTTAGGCCGGACAGGGCTTCACGAGCAGTACTTC. J is TRBJ2-7 and V is TRBV7-4; 8 bases match TRBD1. Trimming at V came to 1 base and at J to 5 bases, leaving 7 bases not matched to a gene. The CDR3 totals 15 residues. Germline V CDR1 and CDR2: SGHVT, SQSDAQ.

This clonotype has only a few counts. The rearrangement joins TRBV5-1 to TRBJ1-1, with D hard to call. This CDR3 spans 13 amino acids. Germline loops: CDR1 SGHRS, CDR2 YFSETQ. V was cut by 4 bases and J by 0 bases, with 7 bases left in between. Written as DNA, the CDR3 is TGCGCCAGCAGCCCGCGGATGAACACTGAAGCTTTCTTT. This encodes CASSPRMNTEAFF.

The chain carries TRBV19 and TRBJ2-7; D might be TRBD1 or TRBD2, each matching 5 bases. This CDR3 has 16 amino acids. Germline V CDR1 and CDR2: LNHDA, SQIVND (reference sequence). Trimming removed 7 bases at V and 1 base at J, with 20 bases between. CDR3 nucleotides: TGTGCCAGTACCCTCGGCTACGGGACGGGATCCTACGAGCAGTACTTC. Translating it yields CASTLGYGTGSYEQYF.

The chain links TRBV5-4 to TRBJ1-1; 9 bases fit TRBD1. CDR1 and CDR2 from the germline V gene are SGHNT and YYREEE (reference sequence). This CDR3 spans 14 amino acids. V shed 0 bases, J shed 7 bases, and the junction held 4 bases outside the gene matches. DNA of the CDR3: TGTGCCAGCAGCTTGGGGGACAGGGACGATGAAGCTTTCTTT. Translated: CASSLGDRDDEAFF.

V usage is TRBV19 and J usage is TRBJ2-1; 10 nucleotides match TRBD1. V gave up 6 bases and J gave up 12 bases; unmatched junction bases: 5. Germline CDR1 reads LNHDA; CDR2 reads SQIVND (reference sequence). There are 12 residues in the CDR3. CDR3 sequence: CASRTGGRGQFF. The DNA of the CDR3 is TGTGCCAGTAGGACAGGGGGCAGAGGGCAGTTCTTC. Combining the CDR3 with reference TRBV19 and TRBJ2-1 gives the whole variable domain DGGITQSPKYLFRKEGQNVTLSCEQNLNHDAMYWYRQDPGQGLRLIYYSQIVNDFQKGDIAEGYSVSREKKESFPLTVTSAQKNPTAFYLCASRTGGRGQFFGPGTRLTVL.

The CDR3, as DNA: TGTGCCAGCAGTTTATATCCGGGCCCCTCACCGGCTGGCTACACCTTC. Protein: CASSLYPGPSPAGYTF. V is TRBV27 and J is TRBJ1-2; D not resolved. Between the trimmed V and J ends, which lost 1 base and 7 bases, there was a span of 19 bases. Per the germline V gene, CDR1 is MNHEY and CDR2 is SMNVEV (reference sequence). This CDR3 comprises 16 residues.

With regard to this clonotype: A read error may be the cause here, since a much bigger clone is one base away. The rearrangement joins TRBV6-1 to TRBJ2-1, with D unresolved. The CDR3 covers 16 residues. The germline V gene has CDR1 MNHNS and CDR2 SASEGT. The CDR3 loop is CASNEEEKVVWMKRFF. The CDR3 coding sequence is TGTGCCAGCAATGAAGAAGAGAAGGTTGTCTGGATGAAACGATTCTTC.

V and J are TRBV27 and TRBJ2-3; D possibly corresponds to TRBD2 (6 bases). This CDR3 comprises 12 residues. The germline V gene has CDR1 MNHEY and CDR2 SMNVEV (reference sequence). The germline V and J ends were trimmed by 7 bases and 4 bases, with 9 bases remaining between them. The CDR3 DNA follows: TGTGCCAGCATACTAGCCGCAGATACGCAGTATTTT. It yields the protein CASILAADTQYF.

The CDR3 loop reads CASSPKGQGSFKTEAFF. In DNA form, the CDR3 reads TGTGCCAGCAGCCCAAAGGGACAGGGATCGTTTAAGACTGAAGCTTTCTTT. This rearrangement joins TRBV7-2 to TRBJ1-1; TRBD1 aligns across 9 bases. Trimming removed 5 bases from V and 5 bases from J; junction bases left unmatched: 15. This CDR3 contains 17 residues. Germline V gene sequence: CDR1 SGHTA, CDR2 FQGNSA.

The rearrangement links TRBV27 to TRBJ2-1; unclear D gene. CDR3 size: 15 residues. The germline V and J ends were trimmed by 3 bases and 0 bases, with 9 bases remaining between them. Germline CDR1 MNHEY, CDR2 SMNVEV (reference sequence). This CDR3 is CASSFLPPSYNEQFF. In nucleotides, the CDR3 is TGTGCCAGCAGTTTCCTCCCCCCCTCCTACAATGAGCAGTTCTTC.

The chain recombines TRBV7-8 with TRBJ2-7; tentatively, D is TRBD1 or TRBD2 (6 bases each). This CDR3 comprises 14 residues. With 2 bases removed from V and 2 bases from J, the gap between germline ends came to 10 bases. Looked up from germline, CDR1 is SGHVS and CDR2 is FQNEAQ. This chain's CDR3 is CASSLWGATYEQYF. As DNA, the CDR3 is TGTGCCAGCAGCTTATGGGGGGCTACCTACGAGCAGTACTTC.

In this sample, this clonotype turned up a few times. The chain has TRBV27 and TRBJ2-5, with a tentative D call TRBD2 (5 bases). The CDR3 loop spans 15 amino acids. Trimming removed 5 bases from V and 2 bases from J, with 15 bases in between. Germline CDR1 and CDR2: MNHEY and SMNVEV (reference sequence). DNA for the CDR3: TGTGCCAGCAGTCTCAACGGGATCCCACAAGAGACCCAGTACTTC. As protein: CASSLNGIPQETQYF.

The chain couples TRBV7-2 to TRBJ1-5, with D unclear. The CDR3 runs to 15 residues. Per the germline V gene, CDR1 is SGHTA and CDR2 is FQGNSA. Trimming took 3 bases from V and 5 from J, leaving 14 bases between them. The CDR3 region is CASSLLVTPDQPQHF. The CDR3 coding sequence is TGTGCCAGCAGCTTGCTTGTGACTCCCGATCAGCCCCAGCATTTT.

This clonotype was recorded only once. This rearrangement joins TRBV4-2 to TRBJ2-3; 8 bases agree with TRBD1. Trimming removed 1 base from V and 4 bases from J; junction bases left unmatched: 4. The CDR3 has 15 amino acids. Germline values: CDR1 LGHNA, CDR2 YNFKEQ. CDR3 nucleotides: TGTGCCAGCAGCCAAGCCGGACAGGGCCCAGATACGCAGTATTTT. Translated, it gives CASSQAGQGPDTQYF.

This chain joins TRBV3-1 and TRBJ2-4; TRBD2 might be the D (5 bases). CDR1 is LGHDT and CDR2 is YNNKEL in the germline V gene (reference sequence). The germline V and J ends were trimmed by 4 bases and 0 bases, with 13 bases remaining between them. This CDR3 is 16 amino acids long. CDR3 amino acids: CASSPRLPLAKNIQYF. The CDR3 coding sequence is TGTGCCAGCAGCCCGCGACTACCCCTAGCCAAAAACATTCAGTACTTC.

V usage is TRBV27 and J usage is TRBJ2-7, with 10 bases that match TRBD1. CDR3 length equals 15 residues. Unmatched junction bases numbered 7, after V lost 4 bases and J lost 4 bases. The germline CDR1 and CDR2 sequences are MNHEY and SMNVEV (reference sequence). CDR3 sequence: CASSSPLDRGYEQYF. CDR3 bases: TGTGCCAGCAGTTCCCCCTTGGACAGGGGGTACGAGCAGTACTTC.

This clonotype was counted at least ten times. V usage is TRBV4-1 and J usage is TRBJ2-4; D is tentatively TRBD1 or TRBD2 (6 bases each). CDR1 and CDR2 from the germline V gene are MGHRA and YSYEKL. The CDR3 has 17 residues. V lost 0 bases and J lost 0, with 12 bases in between. The CDR3 sequence: CASSQDWGALAKNIQYF. CDR3 in DNA: TGCGCCAGCAGCCAAGATTGGGGGGCTTTAGCCAAAAACATTCAGTACTTC.

V and J are TRBV7-6 and TRBJ2-2, with a weak D call TRBD2 (5 bases). Germline assignment: CDR1 SGHVS and CDR2 FNYEAQ. Trimming removed 5 bases from V and 6 bases from J, with 16 bases in between. This CDR3 spans 15 amino acids. The CDR3 DNA reads as TGTGCCAGCAGCCTCAAATCCGAGGGATCCGGGGAGCTGTTTTTT. The encoded protein is CASSLKSEGSGELFF.